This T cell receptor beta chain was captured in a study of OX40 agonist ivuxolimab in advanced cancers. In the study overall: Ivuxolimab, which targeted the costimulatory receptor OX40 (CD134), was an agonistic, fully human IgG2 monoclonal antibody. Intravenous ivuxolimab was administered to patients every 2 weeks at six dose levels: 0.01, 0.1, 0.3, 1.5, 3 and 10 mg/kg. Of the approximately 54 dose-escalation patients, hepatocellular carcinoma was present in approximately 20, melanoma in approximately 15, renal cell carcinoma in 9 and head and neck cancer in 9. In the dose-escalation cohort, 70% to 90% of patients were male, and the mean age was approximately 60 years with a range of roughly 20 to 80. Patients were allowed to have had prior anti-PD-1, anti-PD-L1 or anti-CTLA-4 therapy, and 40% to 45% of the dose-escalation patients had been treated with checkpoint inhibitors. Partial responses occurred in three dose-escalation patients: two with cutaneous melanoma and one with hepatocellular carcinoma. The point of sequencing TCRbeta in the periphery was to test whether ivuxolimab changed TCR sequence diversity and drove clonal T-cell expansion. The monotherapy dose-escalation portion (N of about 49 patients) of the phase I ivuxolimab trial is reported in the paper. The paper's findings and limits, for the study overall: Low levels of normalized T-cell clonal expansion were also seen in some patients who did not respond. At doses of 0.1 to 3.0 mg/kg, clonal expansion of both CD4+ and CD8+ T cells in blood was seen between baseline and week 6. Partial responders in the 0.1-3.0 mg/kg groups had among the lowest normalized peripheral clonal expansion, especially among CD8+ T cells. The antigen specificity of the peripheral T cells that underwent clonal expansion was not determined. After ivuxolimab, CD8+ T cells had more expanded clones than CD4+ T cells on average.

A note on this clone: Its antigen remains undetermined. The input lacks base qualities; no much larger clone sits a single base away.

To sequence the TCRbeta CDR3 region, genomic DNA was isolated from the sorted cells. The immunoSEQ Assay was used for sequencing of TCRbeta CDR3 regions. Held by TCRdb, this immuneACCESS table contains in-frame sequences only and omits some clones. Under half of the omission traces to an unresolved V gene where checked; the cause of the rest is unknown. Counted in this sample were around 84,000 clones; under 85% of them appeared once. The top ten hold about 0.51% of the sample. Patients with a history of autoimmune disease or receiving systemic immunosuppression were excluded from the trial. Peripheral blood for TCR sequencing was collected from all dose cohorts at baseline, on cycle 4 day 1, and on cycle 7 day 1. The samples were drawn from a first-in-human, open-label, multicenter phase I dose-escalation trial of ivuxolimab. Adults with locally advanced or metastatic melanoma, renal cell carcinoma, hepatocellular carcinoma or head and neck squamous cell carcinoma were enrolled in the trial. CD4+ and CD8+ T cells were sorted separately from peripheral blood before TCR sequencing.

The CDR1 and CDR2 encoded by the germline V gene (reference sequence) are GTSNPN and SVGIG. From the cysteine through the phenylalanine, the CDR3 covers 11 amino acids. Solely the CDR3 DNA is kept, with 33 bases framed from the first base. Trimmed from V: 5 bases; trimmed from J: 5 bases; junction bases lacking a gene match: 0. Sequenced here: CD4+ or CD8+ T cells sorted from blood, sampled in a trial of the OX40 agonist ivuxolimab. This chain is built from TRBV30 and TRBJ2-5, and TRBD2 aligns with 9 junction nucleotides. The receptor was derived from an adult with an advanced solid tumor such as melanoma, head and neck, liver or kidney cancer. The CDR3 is CAWAGGETQYF. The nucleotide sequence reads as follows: TGTGCCTGGGCGGGGGGGGAGACCCAGTACTTC.